This T cell receptor beta chain was recorded in a study of T cell changes during pregnancy in multiple sclerosis. This table comes from immunoSEQ multiplex PCR, and its TCRdb copy is limited to in-frame clones, with some not included. Among 50,000 to 65,000 clones listed, about nine tenths were seen once. This clone is a singleton in its sample. Germline V CDR1 and CDR2: MNHNS, SASEGT. V shed 5 bases, J shed 2 bases, and the junction held 3 bases outside the gene matches. The CDR3 spans 14 residues. The chain has TRBV6-1 and TRBJ1-3; 7 bases align to TRBD1. This sequence was found in a female donor in good health, enrolled as a control in a pregnancy study. This specimen consisted of peripheral blood, obtained in the first trimester of pregnancy. CDR3 amino acids: CASSRDSPGNTIYF. The CDR3 nucleotides are TGTGCCAGCAGTCGGGACAGCCCTGGAAACACCATATATTTT.